This T cell receptor (beta chain) is drawn from a study of T cell responses to AZD1222 COVID-19 vaccine. Study-wide results and caveats: The study reported that nearly half of spike-specific TCRs target unmutated variant regions. CD4 TCRs covered the whole spike, strongest at regions 160-218 and 743-854.

Only a few counts were recorded for this clone. Its antigen is undetermined. The germline CDR1 and CDR2 sequences are MRHNA and SNTAGT. This CDR3 spans 13 amino acids. The ends lost 4 bases at V and 4 bases at J; junction bases unmatched: 2. TCRdb's table, derived via immunoSEQ multiplex PCR, lists solely in-frame clones and lacks some. Here the sample spans 200,000 or so clones, 70% to 90% being singletons. This TCR was recovered from an adult in good health. Sample: peripheral blood, taken on day 0 of AZD1222 vaccination. The chain has TRBV6-4 and TRBJ1-2; 8 bases align to TRBD1. CDR3 DNA: TGTGCCAGCAGTGTAGGACAGGGCTATGGCTACACCTTC. The encoded protein is CASSVGQGYGYTF.